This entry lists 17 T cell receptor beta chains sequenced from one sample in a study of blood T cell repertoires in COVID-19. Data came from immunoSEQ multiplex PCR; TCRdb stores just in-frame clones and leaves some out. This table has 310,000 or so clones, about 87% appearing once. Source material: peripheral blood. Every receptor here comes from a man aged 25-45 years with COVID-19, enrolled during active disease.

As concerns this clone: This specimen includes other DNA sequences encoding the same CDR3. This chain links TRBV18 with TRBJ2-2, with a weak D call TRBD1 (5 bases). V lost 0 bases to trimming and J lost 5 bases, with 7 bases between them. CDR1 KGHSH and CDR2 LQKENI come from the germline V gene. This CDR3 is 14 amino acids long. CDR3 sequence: CASSPPGDTGELFF. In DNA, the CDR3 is TGTGCCAGCTCACCACCAGGGGATACCGGGGAGCTGTTTTTT.

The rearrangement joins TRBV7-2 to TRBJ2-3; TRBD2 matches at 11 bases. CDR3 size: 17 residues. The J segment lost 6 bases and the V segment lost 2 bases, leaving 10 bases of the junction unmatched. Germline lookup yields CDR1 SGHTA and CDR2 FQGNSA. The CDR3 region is CASSLRLAGIHMDTQYF. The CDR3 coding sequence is TGTGCCAGCAGCTTAAGACTAGCGGGAATCCACATGGATACGCAGTATTTT.

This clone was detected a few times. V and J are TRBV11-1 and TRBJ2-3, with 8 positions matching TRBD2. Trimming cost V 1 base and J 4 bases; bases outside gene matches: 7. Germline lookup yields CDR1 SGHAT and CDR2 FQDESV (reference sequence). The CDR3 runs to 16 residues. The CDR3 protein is CASSLEVAGRPDTQYF. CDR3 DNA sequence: TGTGCCAGCAGCTTAGAAGTAGCGGGACGCCCAGATACGCAGTATTTT.

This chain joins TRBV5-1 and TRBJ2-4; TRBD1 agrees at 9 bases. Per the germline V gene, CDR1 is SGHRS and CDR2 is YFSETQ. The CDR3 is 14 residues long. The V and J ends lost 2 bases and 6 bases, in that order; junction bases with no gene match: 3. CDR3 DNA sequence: TGCGCCAGCAGCTTAGGGACAGGGAGAAACATTCAGTACTTC. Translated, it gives CASSLGTGRNIQYF.

The CDR3 DNA is TGTGCCAGCAGCCCAACTAGCGGGGGACCTGTGTTTTCCCAGTACTTC. Translation: CASSPTSGGPVFSQYF. The chain couples TRBV11-2 to TRBJ2-5, with 11 bases aligning to TRBD2. CDR3 length: 16 amino acids. Losses at the gene ends were 5 bases for V and 9 bases for J; bases not matched to a gene: 14. Germline assignment: CDR1 SGHAT and CDR2 FQNNGV.

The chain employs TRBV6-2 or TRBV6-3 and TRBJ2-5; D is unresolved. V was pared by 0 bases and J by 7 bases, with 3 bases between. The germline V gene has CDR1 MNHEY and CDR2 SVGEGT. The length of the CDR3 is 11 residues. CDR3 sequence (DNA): TGTGCCAGCAGTTACTCCGGGACCCAGTACTTC. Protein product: CASSYSGTQYF.

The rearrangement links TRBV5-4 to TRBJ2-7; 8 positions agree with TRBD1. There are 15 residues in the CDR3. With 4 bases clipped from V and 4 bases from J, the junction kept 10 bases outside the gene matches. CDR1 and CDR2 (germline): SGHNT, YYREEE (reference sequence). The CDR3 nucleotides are TGTGCCAGCAGCGCCGCGACAGGGGAGGCTTACGAGCAGTACTTC. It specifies CASSAATGEAYEQYF.

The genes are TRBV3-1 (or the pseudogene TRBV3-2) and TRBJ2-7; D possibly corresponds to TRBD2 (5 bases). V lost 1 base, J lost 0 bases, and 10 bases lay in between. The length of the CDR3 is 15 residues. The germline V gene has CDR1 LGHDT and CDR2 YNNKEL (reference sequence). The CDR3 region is CASSQGYAGSYEQYF. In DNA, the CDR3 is TGTGCCAGCAGCCAAGGATACGCGGGCTCCTACGAGCAGTACTTC.

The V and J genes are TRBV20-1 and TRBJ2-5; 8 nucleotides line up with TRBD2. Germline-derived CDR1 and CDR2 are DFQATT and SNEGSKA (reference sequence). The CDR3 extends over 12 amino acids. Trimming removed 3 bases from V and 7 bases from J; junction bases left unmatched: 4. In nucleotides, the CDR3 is TGCAGTGCTAGTACGGGGGGGTGGACCCAGTACTTC. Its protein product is CSASTGGWTQYF.

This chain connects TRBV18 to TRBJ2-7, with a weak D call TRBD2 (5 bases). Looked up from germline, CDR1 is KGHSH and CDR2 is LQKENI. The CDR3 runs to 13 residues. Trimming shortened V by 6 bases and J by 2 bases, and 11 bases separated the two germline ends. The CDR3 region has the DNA TGTGCCAGCTCCCCCCTACTAGCCTACGAGCAGTACTTC. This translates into CASSPLLAYEQYF.

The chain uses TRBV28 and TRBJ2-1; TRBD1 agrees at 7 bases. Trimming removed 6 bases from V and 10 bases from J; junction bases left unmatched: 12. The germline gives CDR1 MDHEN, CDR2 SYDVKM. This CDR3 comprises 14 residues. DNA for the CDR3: TGTGCCAGCAGGTCGGGACAGTCAACAGGAGAGCAGTTCTTC. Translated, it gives CASRSGQSTGEQFF. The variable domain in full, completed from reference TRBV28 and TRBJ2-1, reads DVKVTQSSRYLVKRTGEKVFLECVQDMDHENMFWYRQDPGLGLRLIYFSYDVKMKEKGDIPEGYSVSREKKERFSLILESASTNQTSMYLCASRSGQSTGEQFFGPGTRLTVL.

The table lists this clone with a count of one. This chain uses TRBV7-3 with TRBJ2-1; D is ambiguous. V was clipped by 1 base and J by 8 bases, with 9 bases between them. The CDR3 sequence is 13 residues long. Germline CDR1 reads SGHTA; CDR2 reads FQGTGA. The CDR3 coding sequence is TGTGCCAGCAGCTTAATCACTTCGGATGAGCAGTTCTTC. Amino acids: CASSLITSDEQFF.

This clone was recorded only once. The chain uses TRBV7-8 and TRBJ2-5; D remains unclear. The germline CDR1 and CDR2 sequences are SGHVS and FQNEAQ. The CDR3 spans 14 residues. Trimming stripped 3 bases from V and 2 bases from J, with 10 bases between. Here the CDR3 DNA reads TGTGCCAGCAGCTTCATCCAGCGACAAGAGACCCAGTACTTC. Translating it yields CASSFIQRQETQYF.

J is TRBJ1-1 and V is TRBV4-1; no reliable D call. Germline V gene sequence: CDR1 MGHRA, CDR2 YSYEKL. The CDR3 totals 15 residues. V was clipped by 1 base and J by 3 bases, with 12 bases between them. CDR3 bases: TGCGCCAGCAGCCAAGCTGCGGGGAAAGACACTGAAGCTTTCTTT. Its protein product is CASSQAAGKDTEAFF.

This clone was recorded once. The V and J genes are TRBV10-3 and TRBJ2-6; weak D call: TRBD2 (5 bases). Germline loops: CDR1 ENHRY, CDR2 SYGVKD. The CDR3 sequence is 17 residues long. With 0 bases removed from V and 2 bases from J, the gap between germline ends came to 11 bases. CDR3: CAISESPGLAGANVLTF. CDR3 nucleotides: TGTGCCATCAGTGAGTCGCCGGGGTTGGCTGGGGCCAACGTCCTGACTTTC.

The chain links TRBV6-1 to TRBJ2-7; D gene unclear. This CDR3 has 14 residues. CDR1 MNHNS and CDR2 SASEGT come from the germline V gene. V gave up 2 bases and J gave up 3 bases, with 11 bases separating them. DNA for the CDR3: TGTGCCAGCAGTGAATTCGGTAGGAGCTACGAGCAGTACTTC. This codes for CASSEFGRSYEQYF.

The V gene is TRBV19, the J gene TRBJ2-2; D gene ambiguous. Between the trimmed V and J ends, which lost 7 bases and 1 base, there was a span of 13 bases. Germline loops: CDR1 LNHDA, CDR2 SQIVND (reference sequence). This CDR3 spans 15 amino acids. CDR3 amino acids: CASTMGSWNTGELFF. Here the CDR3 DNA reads TGTGCCAGTACCATGGGCAGTTGGAACACCGGGGAGCTGTTTTTT.